This T cell receptor (beta chain) was recovered during a study of T-cell memory formation after mild COVID-19. Trimming removed 6 bases at V and 5 bases at J, with 12 bases between. CDR1 and CDR2 from the germline V gene are SGHAT and FQNNGV. CDR3 length equals 13 residues. Study-wide findings and caveats: Shrinking CD4+ clones were chiefly CM and EM; CD8+ ones were chiefly EMRA.

This clonotype was recorded a few times. Antigen specificity is unknown. A 5'RACE reaction primed in the constant segment made cDNA libraries of TCR alpha and TCR beta, and these carried sample barcodes and UMIs. MiXCR was run by TCRdb on the 5' RACE reads, yielding one entry per CDR3 protein. The sample has 350,000 or so distinct CDR3 sequences, around a fifth seen once. The sequence derives from a man between 18 and 35 years old who had mild COVID-19 (a few samples of this study predate the infection). Cell type and time point are not known. V gene TRBV11-2 combines with J gene TRBJ2-3, with TRBD2 as a possible D gene (5 bases). The sample was PBMCs or a T cell subset sorted from them (not recorded which). The CDR3 DNA follows: TGTGCCAGCAGAGAAACCCGGGGAGATACGCAGTATTTT. Translation: CASRETRGDTQYF.